This TCR beta chain was identified in a study of HIV-infected children after antiretroviral therapy interruption. The wider study: EBV and CMV exposure was recorded in most children.

A 3' RACE protocol on RNA, with unique molecular identifiers, produced the TCR library. Each CDR3 protein gets one entry after TCRdb re-called the 3' RACE reads with MiXCR. In the table there are some 90,000 distinct CDR3 sequences, approximately 6.9% of which are singletons. Treatment specified: PENTA 11 planned treatment interruption arm or continuous ART arm. Trimming left V 3 bases short and J 5 bases short, with 13 bases between. The germline V gene encodes CDR1 MGHRA and CDR2 YSYEKL. The CDR3 has 14 residues. The receptor's source is a pool of human donors with HIV. V usage is TRBV4-1 and J usage is TRBJ2-5; D uncertain. The starting material was CD45RA+ CD4+ T cells from PBMCs, pooled from several time points, obtained from a donor given antiretroviral therapy, either interrupted or continuous. Subset given: naive CD4+ CD45RA+ CD45RO- T cells. The CDR3 reads CASSHSSPPETQYF. In DNA, the CDR3 is TGCGCCAGCAGCCACTCCTCCCCGCCGGAGACCCAGTACTTC.